This T cell receptor (beta chain) was documented in a study of blood T cell repertoires in COVID-19. The wider study: The analysed material was cDNA or gDNA that came from T cells, B-cell-depleted T cells, or PBMCs.

The repertoire was sequenced with immunoSEQ multiplex PCR; TCRdb's copy has only in-frame clones and lacks some. The sample consists of hundreds of thousands of clones, approximately 86% of them appearing once. Trimming took off 1 base at V and 10 bases at J, with 22 bases between the two ends. CDR1 is LGHDT, CDR2 YNNKEL, per germline (reference sequence). The CDR3 runs 17 residues. The chain is built from TRBV3-1 (or the pseudogene TRBV3-2) and TRBJ1-4; TRBD1 is a possible D gene (6 bases). The receptor's source is a woman older than 75 with active or convalescent COVID-19. Sequencing input: peripheral blood. CDR3 in amino acids: CASSQVGAGTLAGKLFF. The CDR3 nucleotides are TGTGCCAGCAGCCAAGTGGGCGCCGGGACACTCGCAGGAAAACTGTTTTTT.